The entry that follows covers one T cell receptor (beta chain) sequence. CDR1 SGHRS and CDR2 YFSETQ come from the germline V gene. This CDR3 region has 18 residues. After removal of 5 bases from V and 1 base from J, the junction contained 11 bases not matched to a gene. This sample was included in a study of PD-1 blockade in classical Hodgkin lymphoma. Clones were sequenced by immunoSEQ multiplex PCR, and TCRdb holds only the in-frame ones, with some missing. The data show some 19,000 clones, about 70% seen once. Time point specified: cycle 4 day 1 (C4D1), after less than 7 weeks of nivolumab. Brentuximab vedotin exposure varied among the patients, all of whom had relapsed after autologous stem cell transplantation.

The material sequenced was peripheral blood mononuclear cells (PBMCs), taken before the fourth cycle of nivolumab. The chain joins TRBV5-1 to TRBJ1-4; TRBD1 aligns across 10 bases. The clonotype comes from a human donor with classical Hodgkin lymphoma. The CDR3, as DNA: TGCGCCAGCAGGGTGAGCGGACAGGGGGTCGAAACTAATGAAAAACTGTTTTTT. Translating it yields CASRVSGQGVETNEKLFF.